Each of the 11 T cell receptor beta chains below was sequenced from the same sample in a study of blood T cells in healthy people across ages (dated by TCRdb to the mid-2010s). The library relied on 5' RACE. The listed sequencing device is Illumina HiSeq 2500. A second roughly 6 to 11 cycle PCR used a sample-barcoded 5' primer and a J-beta primer mix. TCRdb handled the public reads itself, with Q25 trimming in fastp and clone calling in MiXCR, and kept productive beta chains. Each CDR3 protein appears once, grouped with its most common genes and DNA. For this sample there are about 730,000 distinct CDR3 sequences; approximately 39% appear just once. Under 25% of the sample rests with the top ten. Input material: blood. Source of these receptors: a woman aged 55-69 years in good health.

This clonotype has just a few counts. This chain connects TRBV20-1 to TRBJ1-2, with 9 bases aligning to TRBD1. The J segment lost 7 bases and the V segment lost 2 bases, leaving 11 bases of the junction unmatched. The germline CDR1 and CDR2 sequences are DFQATT and SNEGSKA (reference sequence). CDR3 length: 15 residues. CDR3: CSARFRGQGVRGYTF. The CDR3 nucleotides are TGCAGTGCTAGATTTAGGGGACAGGGAGTTCGTGGCTACACCTTC.

Many counts were recorded for this clonotype. The V gene is TRBV29-1, the J gene TRBJ1-2, with D possibly matching TRBD1 (5 bases). Per the germline V gene, CDR1 is SQVTM and CDR2 is ANQGSEA. The CDR3 is 11 residues long. Trimming stripped 3 bases from V and 7 bases from J, with 9 bases between. The CDR3 DNA is TGCAGCGTTGAGGTACAGGCTGGCTACACCTTC. It codes for CSVEVQAGYTF.

This clonotype was recorded a few times. V usage is TRBV25-1 and J usage is TRBJ2-1; 7 positions match TRBD1. In germline, CDR1 is MGHDK, CDR2 SYGVNS. This CDR3 has 13 residues. The V segment lost 7 bases and the J segment 6 bases; nucleotides outside the gene matches: 6. The CDR3 bases are TGTGCCAGCACCGCGACAGGGAGCAATGAGCAGTTCTTC. Residues: CASTATGSNEQFF.

In its sample, this clonotype was seen a few times. The chain carries TRBV7-9 and TRBJ2-2; D gene ambiguous. This CDR3 comprises 12 residues. Germline V CDR1 and CDR2: SEHNR, FQNEAQ (reference sequence). The germline V and J ends were trimmed by 3 bases and 6 bases, with 5 bases remaining between them. The CDR3 reads CASSFSSGELFF. The CDR3 DNA sequence: TGTGCCAGCAGCTTTTCTTCCGGGGAGCTGTTTTTT.

In nucleotides, the CDR3 is TGTGCCAGCAGCGCCTTCCAAGCGGGGGGGCTTTCCTACGAGCAGTACTTC. Translation gives CASSAFQAGGLSYEQYF. This chain links TRBV7-2 with TRBJ2-7; TRBD2 aligns across 10 bases. CDR1 and CDR2 from the germline V gene are SGHTA and FQGNSA. V was pared by 5 bases and J by 1 base, with 11 bases of the junction left unmatched. The CDR3 contains 17 residues.

This clonotype has only one observation. The chain combines TRBV7-3 with TRBJ2-3; 9 positions match TRBD2. CDR1 is SGHTA and CDR2 is FQGTGA in the germline V gene. The junction had 6 bases not matched to a gene; V was cut back by 6 bases and J by 2 bases. The CDR3 sequence is 15 residues long. DNA for the CDR3: TGTGCCAGCAGGAACGGACTAGCGAACACAGATACGCAGTATTTT. Translating gives CASRNGLANTDTQYF. The full variable domain, in which reference TRBV7-3 and TRBJ2-3 provide the parts outside the CDR3, is GAGVSQTPSNKVTEKGKYVELRCDPISGHTALYWYRQSLGQGPEFLIYFQGTGAADDSGLPNDRFFAVRPEGSVSTLKIQRTERGDSAVYLCASRNGLANTDTQYFGPGTRLTVL.

V is TRBV9 and J is TRBJ2-1; 15 nucleotides line up with TRBD2. Germline V gene data show CDR1 as SGDLS and CDR2 as YYNGEE. There are 15 residues in the CDR3. V was pared by 3 bases and J by 9 bases, with 4 bases of the junction left unmatched. The CDR3 DNA sequence: TGTGCCAGCAGCGCCGGGACTAGCGGGGGGTTTGAGCAGTTCTTC. Protein product: CASSAGTSGGFEQFF. The entire variable domain, with the rest obtained from reference TRBV9 and TRBJ2-1, is as follows: DSGVTQTPKHLITATGQRVTLRCSPRSGDLSVYWYQQSLDQGLQFLIQYYNGEERAKGNILERFSAQQFPDLHSELNLSSLELGDSALYFCASSAGTSGGFEQFFGPGTRLTVL.

This clonotype was seen at least ten times. The CDR3 nucleotides read TGTGCCAGCAGTGGACAGGGGATGGGCGGCTACACCTTC. Translated, it gives CASSGQGMGGYTF. J is TRBJ1-2 and V is TRBV12-3 or TRBV12-4, with 9 bases matching TRBD1. V trimming: 5 bases; J trimming: 8 bases; junction bases outside the gene matches: 6. The CDR3 consists of 13 residues.

The rearrangement uses TRBV4-2 and TRBJ2-3; a possible D gene is TRBD1 (6 bases). This CDR3 is built from 13 residues. V lost 3 bases to trimming and J lost 5 bases, with 9 bases between them. Germline-derived CDR1 and CDR2 are LGHNA and YNFKEQ. This chain's CDR3 is CASSQKGVDTQYF. Here the CDR3 DNA reads TGTGCCAGCAGCCAGAAGGGGGTAGATACGCAGTATTTT.

This clonotype occurred a few times. The rearrangement links TRBV12-3 or TRBV12-4 to TRBJ1-4; D is ambiguous. V was trimmed by 2 bases and J by 7 bases, leaving 8 bases between them. This CDR3 is built from 13 residues. In DNA form, the CDR3 reads TGTGCCAGCAGTTTACTTGTCAGTGAAAAACTGTTTTTT. This encodes CASSLLVSEKLFF.

The table lists this clonotype with many counts. The J gene is TRBJ2-6, the V gene TRBV4-2; D gene uncertain. V was cut by 1 base and J by 0 bases, with 13 bases left in between. CDR3 length: 18 residues. Germline V CDR1 and CDR2: LGHNA, YNFKEQ. In DNA, the CDR3 is TGTGCCAGCAGCCAAGCCGTAGGGCCCGTCTCTGGGGCCAACGTCCTGACTTTC. Encoded protein: CASSQAVGPVSGANVLTF.